The source of this T cell receptor beta chain is a study of OX40 agonist ivuxolimab in advanced cancers. The CDR3 has 15 amino acids. V was clipped by 5 bases and J by 6 bases, with 17 bases between them. CDR1 and CDR2 from the germline V gene are PRHDT and FYEKMQ (reference sequence). Produced via immunoSEQ multiplex PCR; TCRdb's table is partial and in-frame only. In the table there are 20,000 to 30,000 clones, around three quarters of which are singletons. This TCR was recovered from an adult with an advanced solid tumor such as melanoma, head and neck, liver or kidney cancer. The material sequenced was CD4+ or CD8+ T cells sorted from blood, taken in a trial of the OX40 agonist ivuxolimab. This chain links TRBV13 with TRBJ1-3; the D is unclear. This CDR3 is CASSPRAFGENTIYF. DNA for the CDR3: TGTGCCAGCAGCCCGCGTGCCTTTGGAGAAAACACCATATATTTT.